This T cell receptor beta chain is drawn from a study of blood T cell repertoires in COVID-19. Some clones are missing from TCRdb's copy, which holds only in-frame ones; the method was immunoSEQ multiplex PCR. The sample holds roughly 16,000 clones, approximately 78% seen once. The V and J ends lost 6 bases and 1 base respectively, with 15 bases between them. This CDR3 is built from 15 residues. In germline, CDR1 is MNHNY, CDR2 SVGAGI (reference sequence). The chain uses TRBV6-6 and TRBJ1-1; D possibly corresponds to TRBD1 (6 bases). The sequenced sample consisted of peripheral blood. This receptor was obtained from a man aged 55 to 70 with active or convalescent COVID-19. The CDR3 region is CASRIDLQGNTEAFF. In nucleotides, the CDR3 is TGTGCCAGCAGGATCGATCTACAGGGGAACACTGAAGCTTTCTTT.